This T cell receptor beta chain was recorded in a study of blood T cells in healthy people across ages. The CDR3 has 14 residues. Looked up from germline, CDR1 is LGHDT and CDR2 is YNNKEL (reference sequence). Each donor gave approximately 9.1 milliliters of peripheral blood. Sample-barcoded 5' priming and a J-beta primer mix drove a second PCR of about 6 to 12 cycles. Template switching added a 12-random-nucleotide identifier to every cDNA molecule. TCRdb re-called the 5' RACE reads with MiXCR, one entry per CDR3 protein. There are some 1 million distinct CDR3 sequences in the sample; around 43% occur only once, and 15% to 20% lies in the top ten. Findings and caveats of the study: The authors considered diversity estimates from one million T cells to be underestimates.

About this clonotype: Antigen unknown.

This clonotype was obtained from a woman aged 55-75 years in good health. The chain employs TRBV3-1 and TRBJ2-4; 9 nucleotides align to TRBD1. The DNA end favors TRBJ2-7, so the J call may be wrong. The specimen sequenced was blood. The DNA of the CDR3 is TGTGCCAGCAGCCATACAGGGGGCAAAAACGAGCAGTACTTC. Translation: CASSHTGGKNEQYF.